Included here is one T cell receptor beta chain sequence, with context. This entry is derived from a study of cytomegalovirus exposure and HLA in healthy donors. Study-level information: Samples from HLA-typed donors yielded about 80 million unique TCRs in an early data release.

60 Vbeta and 13 Jbeta primers were used in PCR. Measured with immunoSEQ multiplex PCR; TCRdb has only the in-frame clones, and not every one. The sample shows some 250,000 clones, around 80% of them seen only once. Sequencing was performed on PBMCs. This clonotype was sampled from a woman aged 40 to 50 in good health and CMV-seropositive.

CDR3 coding DNA: TGCGCCAGCAGCCAAGCGTCGGCACAGCTCTATGGCTACACCTTC. Amino acids: CASSQASAQLYGYTF. The chain joins TRBV4-1 to TRBJ1-2; D gene unclear. The V end was cut by 1 base, the J end by 4 bases, with 13 bases between. CDR3 size: 15 residues. The germline V gene encodes CDR1 MGHRA and CDR2 YSYEKL.